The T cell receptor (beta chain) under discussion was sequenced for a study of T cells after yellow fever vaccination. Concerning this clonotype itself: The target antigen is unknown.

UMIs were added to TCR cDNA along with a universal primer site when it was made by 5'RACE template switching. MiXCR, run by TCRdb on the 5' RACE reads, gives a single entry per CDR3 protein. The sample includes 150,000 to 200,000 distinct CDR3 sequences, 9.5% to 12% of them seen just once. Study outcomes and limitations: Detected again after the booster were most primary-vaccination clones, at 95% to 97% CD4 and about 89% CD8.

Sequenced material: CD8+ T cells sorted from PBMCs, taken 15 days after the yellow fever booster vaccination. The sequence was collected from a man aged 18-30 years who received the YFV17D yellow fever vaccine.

As DNA, the CDR3 is TGTGCCAGCAGATTACATGAAGGAACTGAAGCTTTCTTT. This codes for CASRLHEGTEAFF. V is TRBV7-6 and J is TRBJ1-1; D is unresolved. The CDR3 totals 13 residues. CDR1 and CDR2 from the germline V gene are SGHVS and FNYEAQ. V was pared by 6 bases and J by 5 bases, with 13 bases between. Variable domain in full (rest from reference TRBV7-6 and TRBJ1-1): GAGVSQSPRYKVTKRGQDVALRCDPISGHVSLYWYRQALGQGPEFLTYFNYEAQQDKSGLPNDRFSAERPEGSISTLTIQRTEQRDSAMYRCASRLHEGTEAFFGQGTRLTVV.